Listed here is a single TCR beta chain. The CDR3 extends over 13 amino acids. J was trimmed by 5 bases and V by 9 bases; bases with no gene match: 9. The V gene's germline CDR1 is LNHDA and CDR2 SQIVND (reference sequence). This sample is part of a study of blood T cell repertoires in COVID-19. Study information: From the United States, Italy and Spain came samples of acute and convalescent COVID-19. The analysed material was cDNA or gDNA that came from T cells, B-cell-depleted T cells, or PBMCs.

The authors' processing: Reference gene primer amplification gave nucleated cell count estimates. The assay was immunoSEQ multiplex PCR, and TCRdb's table has in-frame clones only and misses some. D and trimming were read from the DNA, whereas the V and J calls and clone size are those reported in that table. The sample consists of roughly 150,000 clones, around 84% of them appearing once. The receptor's source is a woman in her 50s with acute or convalescent COVID-19. The rearrangement joins TRBV19 to TRBJ1-2; TRBD1 aligns across 7 bases. The sample comprised peripheral blood. The CDR3 reads CASRGTVLYGYTF. The CDR3 DNA sequence: TGTGCCAGCCGCGGGACAGTGCTTTATGGCTACACCTTC.